These 27 T cell receptor beta chains came from one sample sequenced in a study of graft-versus-host responses after intestinal transplantation. Generated by immunoSEQ multiplex PCR, the TCRdb table keeps only in-frame clones and is missing some. The table shows about 14,000 clones, with roughly 32% occurring only once. Irradiated, violet-dye-labeled stimulators (200,000) were plated alongside 200,000 CFSE-labeled responders. The sample was alloreactive CD8+ T cells from a mixed lymphocyte reaction culture, taken before intestinal transplant. Subset in this sample: CFSE-low proliferating T cells sorted from approximately six-day pre-transplant mixed lymphocyte reaction (GvH or HvG direction). These receptors were taken from a human patient who received an intestinal transplant.

This sequence joins TRBV11-3 and TRBJ2-7, with D unresolved. Germline CDR1 and CDR2: SGHNT and YENEEA. Trimming shortened V by 5 bases and J by 4 bases, and 15 bases separated the two germline ends. The CDR3 has 14 amino acids. The CDR3 spells CASSPTMDGYEQYF. As DNA, the CDR3 is TGTGCCAGCAGCCCAACGATGGACGGGTACGAGCAGTACTTC.

V gene TRBV4-1 combines with J gene TRBJ2-1; D remains ambiguous. Per the germline V gene, CDR1 is MGHRA and CDR2 is YSYEKL. Deletions cut 2 bases from V and 6 bases from J, with 8 bases between. The CDR3 has 13 residues. CDR3 in DNA: TGCGCCAGCAGCCAATTCGGTGGCAATGAGCAGTTCTTC. This encodes CASSQFGGNEQFF.

The chain is built from TRBV11-2 and TRBJ1-2, with a tentative D call TRBD1 (5 bases). The V end lost 4 bases, the J end lost 5 bases, and 11 bases lay between the germline ends. The CDR3 totals 13 residues. Germline loops: CDR1 SGHAT, CDR2 FQNNGV. The CDR3 nucleotides read TGTGCCAGCAGCTCCGGGACGCGGTATGGCTACACCTTC. As protein: CASSSGTRYGYTF.

This clone appeared a few times. CDR3 region: CASSPWGNQPQHF. In DNA form, the CDR3 reads TGTGCCAGCAGCCCGTGGGGCAATCAGCCCCAGCATTTT. V is TRBV7-9 and J is TRBJ1-5, with unresolved D. Between the trimmed V and J ends, which lost 5 bases and 2 bases, there was a span of 7 bases. Germline CDR1 reads SEHNR; CDR2 reads FQNEAQ (reference sequence). The CDR3 extends over 13 amino acids.

V and J are TRBV12-5 and TRBJ1-1, with no clear D. Germline CDR1 LGHNT, CDR2 FRNRAP. The CDR3 has 14 residues. The V end lost 5 bases, the J end lost 2 bases, and 12 bases lay between the germline ends. DNA for the CDR3: TGTGCTAGTGGTACCACCACAGCTAACACTGAAGCTTTCTTT. Its protein product is CASGTTTANTEAFF.

The chain links TRBV2 to TRBJ2-6; TRBD2 matches at 8 bases. V was clipped by 8 bases and J by 2 bases; unmatched bases: 14. Looked up from germline, CDR1 is SNHLY and CDR2 is FYNNEI. The CDR3 has 18 amino acids. The CDR3 DNA reads TGTGCCAGCCCCGGGGGGGGCCGAACCCCCACTGGGGCCAACGTCCTGACTTTC. It yields the protein CASPGGGRTPTGANVLTF. The variable domain in full, with the rest retrieved from reference TRBV2 and TRBJ2-6, is EPEVTQTPSHQVTQMGQEVILRCVPISNHLYFYWYRQILGQKVEFLVSFYNNEISEKSEIFDDQFSVERPDGSNFTLKIRSTKLEDSAMYFCASPGGGRTPTGANVLTFGAGSRLTVL.

This clone was detected only a few times. CDR3 nucleotides: TGTGCCAGTAGTATGGCGGGGGGGACCTACAATGAGCAGTTCTTC. Amino acids: CASSMAGGTYNEQFF. The chain carries TRBV19 and TRBJ2-1, with TRBD2 matching over 9 bases. Germline CDR1 is LNHDA and CDR2 is SQIVND (reference sequence). The CDR3 contains 15 residues. Trimming took 3 bases from V and 2 from J; bases not matched to a gene: 2.

This clone was counted a few times. CDR3: CASSLLRGLGGVQFF. The CDR3 region has the DNA TGTGCCAGCAGTTTATTGCGGGGTCTCGGCGGTGTGCAGTTCTTC. The genes are TRBV27 and TRBJ2-1, with D possibly TRBD2 on 6 matching bases. CDR3 length: 15 amino acids. The V gene lost 1 base and the J gene lost 12 bases, with 19 bases spanning the gap. Germline values: CDR1 MNHEY, CDR2 SMNVEV (reference sequence).

The rearrangement links TRBV5-6 to TRBJ1-1; no clear D. The germline CDR1 and CDR2 sequences are SGHDT and YYEEEE. The V gene lost 1 base and the J gene lost 2 bases, with 9 bases spanning the gap. The CDR3 consists of 14 residues. The CDR3 protein is CASSLSAANTEAFF. CDR3 DNA sequence: TGTGCCAGCAGCTTGTCGGCTGCCAACACTGAAGCTTTCTTT.

By share, this clone counts as medium-sized (0.01 to 0.1%). The chain links TRBV7-9 to TRBJ1-1; a weak D match, TRBD1 (5 bases). V lost 3 bases to trimming and J lost 4 bases, with 12 bases between them. CDR3 size: 14 residues. From germline, CDR1 is SEHNR and CDR2 FQNEAQ (reference sequence). The CDR3 spells CASSLGQGSTEAFF. The DNA for the CDR3 is TGTGCCAGCAGCTTGGGCCAGGGTTCCACTGAAGCTTTCTTT.

This clone was counted between two and nine times. This chain uses TRBV11-3 with TRBJ2-5; D may be TRBD1 (6 bases). CDR1 is SGHNT and CDR2 is YENEEA in the germline V gene. The CDR3 covers 13 residues. With 6 bases removed from V and 5 bases from J, the gap between germline ends came to 13 bases. CDR3 residues: CASRTPQGETQYF. The DNA for the CDR3 is TGTGCCAGCAGAACGCCCCAGGGGGAGACCCAGTACTTC. The full variable domain, in which reference TRBV11-3 and TRBJ2-5 provide the parts outside the CDR3, is EAGVVQSPRYKIIEKKQPVAFWCNPISGHNTLYWYLQNLGQGPELLIRYENEEAVDDSQLPKDRFSAERLKGVDSTLKIQPAELGDSAVYLCASRTPQGETQYFGPGTRLLVL.

The chain has TRBV27 and TRBJ2-7; D is ambiguous. CDR3 length: 14 residues. The ends were cut back, 2 bases at V and 4 bases at J, with 12 bases in the middle. CDR1 MNHEY and CDR2 SMNVEV come from the germline V gene (reference sequence). CDR3 sequence (DNA): TGTGCCAGCAGTTTAGGCAGCTTCGGGTACGAGCAGTACTTC. Its translation is CASSLGSFGYEQYF.

The CDR3 nucleotides are TGCAGCGTCGATAAGAACACTGAAGCTTTCTTT. The encoded protein is CSVDKNTEAFF. The chain carries TRBV29-1 and TRBJ1-1; D remains ambiguous. Germline CDR1 and CDR2: SQVTM and ANQGSEA. The V end lost 6 bases, the J end lost 1 base, and 6 bases lay between the germline ends. This CDR3 region has 11 residues. Drawing the rest from reference TRBV29-1 and TRBJ1-1, the complete variable domain is SAVISQKPSRDICQRGTSLTIQCQVDSQVTMMFWYRQQPGQSLTLIATANQGSEATYESGFVIDKFPISRPNLTFSTLTVSNMSPEDSSIYLCSVDKNTEAFFGQGTRLTVV.

This clone occurred once. The chain is built from TRBV4-1 and TRBJ2-7; the match to TRBD1 covers 7 bases. This CDR3 has 15 amino acids. Germline trimming cut 1 base from V and 4 bases from J; bases unmatched to any gene: 7. Germline V lookup: CDR1 MGHRA, CDR2 YSYEKL. The CDR3 nucleotides read TGCGCCAGCAGCCAAGCACCCTCACAGGGGTACGAGCAGTACTTC. Translating it yields CASSQAPSQGYEQYF.

This sequence joins TRBV27 and TRBJ2-3, with D maybe TRBD2 (5 bases). In germline, CDR1 is MNHEY, CDR2 SMNVEV (reference sequence). Trimming pared 3 bases from V and 2 bases from J, leaving 12 bases between. This CDR3 spans 15 amino acids. This CDR3 is CASSFSGIDTDTQYF. In DNA form, the CDR3 reads TGTGCCAGCAGTTTTTCGGGGATTGACACAGATACGCAGTATTTT.

The chain combines TRBV30 with TRBJ2-6; tentatively, D is TRBD2 (5 bases). This CDR3 is built from 14 residues. CDR1 GTSNPN and CDR2 SVGIG come from the germline V gene (reference sequence). Trimming stripped 2 bases from V and 2 bases from J, with 7 bases between. This CDR3 reads CAWSTGTGANVLTF. DNA for the CDR3: TGTGCCTGGAGTACCGGGACTGGGGCCAACGTCCTGACTTTC.

The chain has TRBV7-9 and TRBJ2-7; no firm D call. The germline V and J ends were trimmed by 0 bases and 5 bases, with 8 bases remaining between them. The germline V gene has CDR1 SEHNR and CDR2 FQNEAQ (reference sequence). The CDR3 loop spans 13 amino acids. This CDR3 reads CASSLALMHEQYF. The DNA for the CDR3 is TGTGCCAGCAGCTTAGCTCTCATGCACGAGCAGTACTTC.

In this sample, this clone turned up a few times. CDR3 DNA: TGTGCCAGCAGTATTGGGACAGGGGGTAATTCACCCCTCCACTTT. Translation gives CASSIGTGGNSPLHF. V is TRBV6-6 and J is TRBJ1-6, with 11 bases matching TRBD1. The CDR3 length is 15 residues. The ends lost 5 bases at V and 6 bases at J; junction bases unmatched: 3. The germline V gene has CDR1 MNHNY and CDR2 SVGAGI (reference sequence).

In this sample, this clone turned up a few times. The V call is TRBV5-1, the J call TRBJ2-7; a possible D gene is TRBD2 (6 bases). The CDR3 runs to 12 residues. The V and J ends lost 0 bases and 6 bases respectively, with 7 bases between them. In germline, CDR1 is SGHRS, CDR2 YFSETQ. Here the CDR3 reads CASSLAGGEQYF. As DNA, the CDR3 is TGCGCCAGCAGCTTGGCCGGGGGCGAGCAGTACTTC.

This chain connects TRBV9 to TRBJ1-2, with 7 bases lining up with TRBD1. The V segment lost 4 bases and the J segment 0 bases; nucleotides outside the gene matches: 12. This CDR3 is built from 17 residues. Germline assignment: CDR1 SGDLS and CDR2 YYNGEE. CDR3 residues: CASSLDPRQGANYGYTF. CDR3 bases: TGTGCCAGCAGCCTAGACCCCAGACAGGGCGCTAACTATGGCTACACCTTC.

This clone was counted only a few times. The chain combines TRBV6-5 with TRBJ2-1; 7 bases are a match to TRBD2. CDR1 is MNHEY and CDR2 is SVGAGI in the germline V gene. After removal of 11 bases from V and 9 bases from J, the junction contained 7 bases not matched to a gene. The CDR3 is 11 residues long. CDR3 in amino acids: CAGGRGFEQFF. CDR3 DNA: TGTGCCGGTGGGAGGGGTTTTGAGCAGTTCTTC.

This chain uses TRBV12-5 with TRBJ1-1; D gene ambiguous. Trimming left V 7 bases short and J 0 bases short, with 12 bases between. Germline CDR1 reads LGHNT; CDR2 reads FRNRAP. The CDR3 covers 14 residues. The CDR3, as DNA: TGTGCTAGTGTCGGGCCCTCTATGAACACTGAAGCTTTCTTT. Its translation: CASVGPSMNTEAFF.

This rearrangement joins TRBV27 to TRBJ2-7; D unresolved. CDR1 MNHEY and CDR2 SMNVEV come from the germline V gene (reference sequence). The CDR3 is made up of 11 amino acids. V lost 6 bases to trimming and J lost 2 bases, with 5 bases between them. This chain's CDR3 is CASSHAYEQYF. The CDR3 DNA reads TGTGCCAGCAGCCACGCCTACGAGCAGTACTTC.

The chain couples TRBV7-3 to TRBJ2-6, with TRBD1 matching 7 bases. CDR1 SGHTA and CDR2 FQGTGA come from the germline V gene. J lost 10 bases, V lost 5 bases, and 11 bases had no gene match. This CDR3 spans 15 amino acids. In DNA form, the CDR3 reads TGTGCCAGCAGCCCAGGAATTGACAGGGTTAACGTCCTGACTTTC. It codes for CASSPGIDRVNVLTF. The full variable domain, in which reference TRBV7-3 and TRBJ2-6 provide the parts outside the CDR3, is GAGVSQTPSNKVTEKGKYVELRCDPISGHTALYWYRQSLGQGPEFLIYFQGTGAADDSGLPNDRFFAVRPEGSVSTLKIQRTERGDSAVYLCASSPGIDRVNVLTFGAGSRLTVL.

The V call is TRBV9, the J call TRBJ2-1, with 9 bases that match TRBD2. Germline CDR1 and CDR2: SGDLS and YYNGEE. The V gene end was trimmed by 0 bases and the J gene end by 6 bases; junction bases not matched to a gene: 4. This CDR3 spans 15 amino acids. Here the CDR3 reads CASSVGGGLANEQFF. The CDR3 DNA sequence: TGTGCCAGCAGCGTAGGGGGGGGACTAGCCAATGAGCAGTTCTTC.

This chain connects TRBV11-2 to TRBJ1-3; D not resolved. The CDR3 has 14 residues. Per germline, CDR1 SGHAT and CDR2 FQNNGV. V lost 2 bases and J lost 0, with 5 bases in between. The CDR3 DNA reads as TGTGCCAGCAGCTTAACATCCTCTGGAAACACCATATATTTT. It specifies CASSLTSSGNTIYF.

This clone was detected a few times. This chain uses TRBV5-1 with TRBJ1-1, with D perhaps TRBD1 (6 bases). Trimming shortened V by 0 bases and J by 4 bases, and 13 bases separated the two germline ends. This CDR3 has 15 amino acids. From germline, CDR1 is SGHRS and CDR2 YFSETQ. Here the CDR3 reads CASSLDTKGGTEAFF. DNA for the CDR3: TGCGCCAGCAGCTTGGACACTAAGGGGGGCACTGAAGCTTTCTTT.